This is a list of T cell receptor beta chains from one sample in a study of a mutant IDH1 vaccine in newly diagnosed glioma. The assay was immunoSEQ multiplex PCR, and TCRdb's table has in-frame clones only and misses some. The table has about 55,000 clones, roughly 80% seen once. Which antigens these TCRs recognize remains unknown. The sequenced sample was PBMCs, obtained from a glioma patient whose treatment included an IDH1 peptide vaccine. These TCRs come from a man aged 40-49 years with glioma. The CDR3 runs from the conserved cysteine through the conserved F or W. Each record gives: CDR3 protein, CDR3 DNA, J gene, D gene, clone size, V gene. D genes are given only for firm matches. Size is stated for part of the rows, as once, few or many counts, or as a class when the clone is expanded.

CASSPQSGVNYGYTF	TGTGCCAGCTCACCACAGTCTGGAGTTAACTATGGCTACACCTTC	TRBJ1-2	NA	once	TRBV18
CASSLLAGGFNEQFF	TGCGCCAGCAGCTTACTAGCGGGGGGCTTTAATGAGCAGTTCTTC	TRBJ2-1	TRBD2	NA	TRBV5-1
CASPKTGAPYEQYF	TGTGCCAGCCCTAAGACAGGGGCTCCCTACGAGCAGTACTTC	TRBJ2-7	TRBD1	NA	TRBV6-1
CASTEFGTSGAYEQYF	TGTGCCAGCACCGAGTTCGGGACTAGCGGGGCCTACGAGCAGTACTTC	TRBJ2-7	TRBD2	few	TRBV27
CASSLGTGTSYEQYF	TGTGCCAGCAGCCTCGGGACAGGGACATCCTACGAGCAGTACTTC	TRBJ2-7	TRBD1	NA	TRBV5-5
CASSEVSPVGGYTF	TGTGCCAGCAGTGAGGTGTCCCCGGTGGGCGGCTACACCTTC	TRBJ1-2	NA	NA	TRBV2
CASSPRTLNTEAFF	TGTGCCAGCTCACCGAGGACATTAAACACTGAAGCTTTCTTT	TRBJ1-1	NA	NA	TRBV18
CASSLGAGAGNTIYF	TGTGCCAGCAGCTTAGGGGCAGGGGCTGGAAACACCATATATTTT	TRBJ1-3	NA	NA	TRBV7-9
CASSLTGGVYEQYF	TGTGCCAGTAGTTTAACAGGAGGAGTCTACGAGCAGTACTTC	TRBJ2-7	NA	NA	TRBV19
CASSESLETQYF	TGTGCCAGCAGTGAATCCTTAGAGACCCAGTACTTC	TRBJ2-5	NA	NA	TRBV25-1
CASSIGGGLVDNEQFF	TGTGCCAGTAGTATTGGGGGGGGACTGGTCGACAATGAGCAGTTCTTC	TRBJ2-1	TRBD2	NA	TRBV19
CASSLAGGSSYEQYF	TGTGCCAGCAGCTTGGCCGGTGGGAGCTCCTACGAGCAGTACTTC	TRBJ2-7	NA	NA	TRBV5-4
CASSRFPYEQYF	TGTGCCAGCAGCCGGTTCCCCTACGAGCAGTACTTC	TRBJ2-7	NA	NA	TRBV14
CASSSGVSYEQYF	TGTGCCAGCAGCTCGGGCGTATCCTACGAGCAGTACTTC	TRBJ2-7	NA	NA	TRBV7-9
CASSEQQGQPQHF	TGTGCCAGCAGTGAACAGCAGGGTCAGCCCCAGCATTTT	TRBJ1-5	NA	few	TRBV6-4
CASSLAQGFGSPLHF	TGTGCCAGCAGCTTAGCCCAGGGGTTCGGTTCACCCCTCCACTTT	TRBJ1-6	NA	few	TRBV7-9
CASIGTPTGSETQYF	TGTGCCAGCATAGGCACTCCGACAGGGTCAGAGACCCAGTACTTC	TRBJ2-5	TRBD1	few	TRBV9
CASSPTGTGEDGYTF	TGTGCCAGCAGCCCAACGGGGACAGGGGAGGATGGCTACACCTTC	TRBJ1-2	TRBD1	NA	TRBV4-2
CASSIRGLAGSDTQYF	TGTGCCAGTAGTATCCGAGGACTAGCGGGGTCAGATACGCAGTATTTT	TRBJ2-3	TRBD2	NA	TRBV19
CASSQDSQGGGNTEAFF	TGCGCCAGCAGCCAAGATTCACAGGGGGGTGGGAACACTGAAGCTTTCTTT	TRBJ1-1	TRBD1	NA	TRBV4-1
CASGGGQSGQGIRGYTF	TGTGCCAGCGGGGGTGGGCAATCCGGACAGGGAATTCGTGGCTACACCTTC	TRBJ1-2	TRBD1	NA	TRBV7-8
CASRAGQDYGYTF	TGTGCCAGCAGGGCCGGACAGGACTATGGCTACACCTTC	TRBJ1-2	TRBD1	NA	TRBV6-1
CASSLEASSSYNEQFF	TGTGCCAGCAGCTTGGAGGCCTCGAGCTCCTACAATGAGCAGTTCTTC	TRBJ2-1	NA	NA	TRBV5-4
CASSPRVGGDTQYF	TGTGCCAGCAGTCCCCGCGTAGGCGGAGATACGCAGTATTTT	TRBJ2-3	NA	NA	TRBV6-4
CASSARRTGGEFEQYF	TGTGCCAGCAGCGCTAGGAGGACAGGGGGCGAGTTCGAGCAGTACTTC	TRBJ2-7	TRBD1	NA	TRBV7-9
CASSYSGETQYF	TGTGCCAGCAGTTACTCTGGGGAGACCCAGTACTTC	TRBJ2-5	NA	NA	TRBV6-5
CASSYSGQGRGPQHF	TGTGCCAGCAGTTACTCGGGGCAGGGGAGAGGGCCCCAGCATTTT	TRBJ1-5	NA	NA	TRBV6-5
CASSPGTGGNYEQYF	TGTGCCAGCAGCCCAGGGACAGGGGGGAATTACGAGCAGTACTTC	TRBJ2-7	TRBD1	few	TRBV13
CASLVLAGEGYEQYF	TGTGCCAGCCTTGTACTAGCGGGGGAAGGGTACGAGCAGTACTTC	TRBJ2-7	NA	few	TRBV21-1
CASSRGSSPLHF	TGTGCCAGCTCCCGGGGGAGTTCACCCCTCCACTTT	TRBJ1-6	NA	NA	TRBV6-6
CASGLQGLRPLHF	TGTGCTAGTGGTTTGCAGGGTTTGCGACCCCTCCACTTT	TRBJ1-6	NA	NA	TRBV12-5
CASSPGGRTNEQFF	TGTGCCAGCAGCCCAGGGGGGCGGACCAATGAGCAGTTCTTC	TRBJ2-1	NA	NA	TRBV9
CASSQGPQRSSPLHF	TGCGCCAGCAGCCAAGGTCCGCAGCGTAGTTCACCCCTCCACTTT	TRBJ1-6	NA	NA	TRBV4-1
CASRPRHSAGELFF	TGTGCCAGCAGACCCAGACATTCGGCCGGGGAGCTGTTTTTT	TRBJ2-2	NA	NA	TRBV6-5
CASSTHRGSNQPQHF	TGTGCCAGTAGTACTCACAGGGGTAGCAATCAGCCCCAGCATTTT	TRBJ1-5	TRBD1	NA	TRBV19
CASSLVGGAGETQYF	TGTGCCAGCAGCTTGGTCGGGGGGGCCGGAGAGACCCAGTACTTC	TRBJ2-5	TRBD2	NA	TRBV5-6
CASTHQGPGAVNTGELFF	TGTGCCAGCACCCATCAGGGCCCCGGGGCGGTGAACACCGGGGAGCTGTTTTTT	TRBJ2-2	NA	NA	TRBV7-2
CASSPLATGYEQYF	TGTGCCAGCTCACCACTGGCAACGGGCTACGAGCAGTACTTC	TRBJ2-7	NA	NA	TRBV18
CASSIRRSTDTQYF	TGTGCCAGTAGTATCAGGCGGTCCACAGATACGCAGTATTTT	TRBJ2-3	NA	NA	TRBV19
CASTPGVNEQYF	TGTGCCAGCACCCCAGGGGTGAACGAGCAGTACTTC	TRBJ2-7	NA	few	TRBV2
CASSKGWDSNYGYTF	TGTGCCAGCAGCAAAGGATGGGACAGCAACTATGGCTACACCTTC	TRBJ1-2	NA	NA	TRBV21-1
CASSQLFGTQETQYF	TGCGCCAGCAGCCAACTTTTCGGGACCCAAGAGACCCAGTACTTC	TRBJ2-5	NA	NA	TRBV4-1